The 7 T cell receptor beta chains presented below share a single source sample, sequenced in a study of cytomegalovirus exposure and HLA in healthy donors (TCRdb year 2017). Receptor libraries were prepared by the immunoSEQ multiplex PCR assay. The multiplex PCR relied on a mix of 60 forward primers for TCR Vbeta segments and 13 reverse primers for TCR Jbeta segments. TCRdb provides this immuneACCESS table in a form limited to in-frame rearrangements. Some clones are lacking; in checked studies, under half of them reflect an unresolved V gene, and why the rest are absent is not known. The sample table lists around 72,000 clones, approximately 70% of them with a count of one. In total, the top ten clones hold roughly 20% of the sample. Sequenced material: PBMCs. All receptors come from a man aged 40-55 years in good health and CMV-seropositive.

The chain has TRBV19 and TRBJ2-5; 7 bases agree with TRBD2. Germline CDR1 reads LNHDA; CDR2 reads SQIVND (reference sequence). The length of the CDR3 is 12 residues. Germline trimming cut 6 bases from V and 5 bases from J; bases unmatched to any gene: 3. CDR3 amino acids: CASSEGGETQYF. CDR3 sequence (DNA): TGTGCCAGTAGCGAGGGAGGGGAGACCCAGTACTTC.

V usage is TRBV6-5 and J usage is TRBJ2-3; tentative D call: TRBD2 (6 bases). Germline V CDR1 and CDR2: MNHEY, SVGAGI. Trimming removed 6 bases from V and 2 bases from J, with 12 bases in between. The CDR3 sequence is 14 residues long. Written as DNA, the CDR3 is TGTGCCAGCAGGGTGGGGGGATTCACAGATACGCAGTATTTT. It codes for CASRVGGFTDTQYF.

The V gene is TRBV28, the J gene TRBJ2-3; possibly TRBD1 for D (5 bases). Trimming left V 10 bases short and J 4 bases short, with 15 bases between. The CDR3 covers 13 residues. In germline, CDR1 is MDHEN, CDR2 SYDVKM. CDR3: CAIGKQVPDTQYF. The CDR3 coding sequence is TGTGCCATCGGCAAACAGGTACCAGATACGCAGTATTTT.

The chain employs TRBV15 and TRBJ1-1; tentative D call: TRBD1 (6 bases). Per the germline V gene, CDR1 is LNHNV and CDR2 is YYDKDF (reference sequence). Trimming took off 2 bases at V and 0 bases at J, with 10 bases between the two ends. This CDR3 region has 15 residues. The CDR3 DNA reads TGTGCCACCAGCAGACCCGGACAGATGAACACTGAAGCTTTCTTT. It is translated as CATSRPGQMNTEAFF.

The chain links TRBV6-1 to TRBJ1-5, with D perhaps TRBD1 (6 bases). From germline, CDR1 is MNHNS and CDR2 SASEGT. Trimming shortened V by 6 bases and J by 0 bases, and 12 bases separated the two germline ends. The CDR3 totals 15 residues. CDR3 loop: CASSPTGFSNQPQHF. CDR3 nucleotides: TGTGCCAGCAGCCCGACAGGTTTTAGCAATCAGCCCCAGCATTTT.

This sequence joins TRBV6-5 and TRBJ2-1, with 9 bases lining up with TRBD2. Germline lookup yields CDR1 MNHEY and CDR2 SVGAGI. The CDR3 consists of 14 residues. V shed 2 bases, J shed 7 bases, and the junction held 3 bases outside the gene matches. CDR3 protein: CASSYASGKNEQFF. The CDR3 DNA sequence: TGTGCCAGCAGTTACGCTAGCGGGAAGAATGAGCAGTTCTTC.

The gene calls are TRBV6-1 and TRBJ2-7; weak D call: TRBD1 (6 bases). This CDR3 is 14 amino acids long. With 4 bases removed from V and 5 bases from J, the gap between germline ends came to 15 bases. Germline assignment: CDR1 MNHNS and CDR2 SASEGT. DNA for the CDR3: TGTGCCAGCAGTGGCACCGGGGACAACCACGAGCAGTACTTC. Its protein product is CASSGTGDNHEQYF.